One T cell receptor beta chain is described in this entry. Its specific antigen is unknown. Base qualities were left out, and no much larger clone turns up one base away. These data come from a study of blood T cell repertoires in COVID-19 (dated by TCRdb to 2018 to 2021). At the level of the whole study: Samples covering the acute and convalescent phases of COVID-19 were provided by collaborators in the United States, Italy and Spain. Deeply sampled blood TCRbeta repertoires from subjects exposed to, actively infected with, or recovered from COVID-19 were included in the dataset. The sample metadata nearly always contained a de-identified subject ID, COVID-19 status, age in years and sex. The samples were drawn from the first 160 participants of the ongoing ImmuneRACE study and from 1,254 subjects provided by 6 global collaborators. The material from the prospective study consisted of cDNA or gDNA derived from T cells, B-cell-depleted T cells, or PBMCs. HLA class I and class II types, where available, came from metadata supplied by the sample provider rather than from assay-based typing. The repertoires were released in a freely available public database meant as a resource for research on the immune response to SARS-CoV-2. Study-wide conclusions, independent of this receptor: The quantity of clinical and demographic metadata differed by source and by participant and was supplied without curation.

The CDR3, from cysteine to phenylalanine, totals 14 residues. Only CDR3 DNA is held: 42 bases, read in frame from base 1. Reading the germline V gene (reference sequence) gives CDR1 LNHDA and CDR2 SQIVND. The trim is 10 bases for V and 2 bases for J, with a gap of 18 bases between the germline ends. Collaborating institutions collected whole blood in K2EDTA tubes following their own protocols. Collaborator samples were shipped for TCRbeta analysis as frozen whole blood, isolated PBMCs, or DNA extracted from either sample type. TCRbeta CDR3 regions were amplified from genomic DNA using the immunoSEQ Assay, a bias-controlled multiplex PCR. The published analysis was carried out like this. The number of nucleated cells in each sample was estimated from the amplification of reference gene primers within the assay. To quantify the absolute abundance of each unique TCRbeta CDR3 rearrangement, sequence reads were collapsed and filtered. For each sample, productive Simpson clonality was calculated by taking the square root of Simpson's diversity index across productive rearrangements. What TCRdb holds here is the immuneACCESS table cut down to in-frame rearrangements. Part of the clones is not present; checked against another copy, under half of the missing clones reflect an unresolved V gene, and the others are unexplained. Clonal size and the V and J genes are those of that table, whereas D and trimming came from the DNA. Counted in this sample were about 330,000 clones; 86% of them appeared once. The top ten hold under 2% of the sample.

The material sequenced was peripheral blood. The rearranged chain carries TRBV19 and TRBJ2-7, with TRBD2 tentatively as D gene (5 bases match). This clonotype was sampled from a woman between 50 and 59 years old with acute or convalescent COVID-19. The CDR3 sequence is CATKGSSLPYEQYF. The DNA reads TGTGCCACCAAAGGGTCTAGCCTACCCTACGAGCAGTACTTC.